This T cell receptor beta chain appears in the sequencing data of a study of circulating and synovial CD4+ cells in juvenile arthritis. The CDR3 runs to 9 residues. Germline V gene sequence: CDR1 SQVTM, CDR2 ANQGSEA. Regarding this clone: Its antigen is undetermined.

Cells came from less than 10 mL of blood per patient. HLA-DR+CD14-CD3+CD4+CD25low/- cells were sorted from peripheral blood mononuclear cells. Clones were read by immunoSEQ multiplex PCR, and TCRdb kept only the in-frame ones, dropping some. The sample has some 1,300 clones; approximately 88% are singletons. Study findings and constraints: Compared with bulk blood, circulating pathogenic-like lymphocytes shared substantially more CDR3 sequences with synovial T cells. T cell genome counts differed by at least an order of magnitude between CPL and CD4 samples.

Sequenced: HLA-DR+ CD4+ T cells from blood. Subset defined: circulating pathogenic-like lymphocytes, sorted as HLA-DR+CD14-CD3+CD4+CD25low/- blood T cells. This sequence was found in a human patient with juvenile idiopathic arthritis. Some clones in this sample may be carry-over from other donors' samples. The chain links TRBV29-1 to TRBJ2-3; D not certain. CDR3 in DNA: TGCATCAAGAGATATACGCAGTATTTT. Its translation is CIKRYTQYF.